The rows below give T cell receptor beta chains drawn from one sample of a study of T-cell reconstitution after alpha-beta-depleted transplantation in children. Each CDR3 protein is one row after TCRdb ran MiXCR on the PCR reads. The sample gives around 450,000 distinct CDR3 sequences, 8% to 11% of which show up once; 2% is in the top ten. Sequencing used PBMCs, obtained before TCRalphabeta/CD19-depleted stem cell transplant. The source of these receptors is a child younger than 10 with inherited bone marrow failure, due to receive a stem cell transplant. Each CDR3 is given with its conserved first and last residue. D genes are given only for firm matches. The size of a clone is reported for some rows only, either as once, few or many, or as a class for expanded clones.

d_gene	v_gene	abundance	j_gene	CDR3aa	CDR3nt
TRBD2	TRBV6-6	many	TRBJ2-1	CASSYSTALAGGPGEQFF	TGTGCCAGCAGTTACTCGACAGCCTTAGCGGGAGGGCCAGGTGAGCAGTTCTTC
TRBD1	TRBV5-1	many	TRBJ1-3	CASSLGQGALTTIYF	TGCGCCAGCAGCTTAGGACAGGGGGCCCTCACGACCATATATTTT
.	TRBV10-2	few	TRBJ2-1	CASSGANEQFF	TGCGCCAGCAGTGGGGCCAATGAGCAGTTCTTC
.	TRBV12-3/TRBV12-4	many	TRBJ2-7	CASSCRGVCGYEQYF	TGTGCCAGCAGTTGTCGTGGGGTTTGTGGCTACGAGCAGTACTTC
.	TRBV6-5	many	TRBJ1-1	CASSYWQGQNTEAFF	TGTGCCAGCAGTTACTGGCAGGGGCAAAACACTGAAGCTTTCTTT
.	TRBV18	many	TRBJ2-1	CASSPPGGPYNEQFF	TGTGCCAGCTCACCACCGGGGGGTCCCTACAATGAGCAGTTCTTC
.	TRBV7-9	many	TRBJ2-7	CASSLALSGEQYF	TGTGCCAGCAGCTTAGCGCTTTCTGGCGAGCAGTACTTC
.	TRBV19	many	TRBJ1-5	CASSIGAQPQHF	TGTGCCAGTAGTATCGGAGCTCAGCCCCAGCATTTT
TRBD1	TRBV20-1	many	TRBJ1-6	CSARTPGGPYNSPLHF	TGCAGTGCTAGAACCCCAGGGGGACCCTATAATTCACCCCTCCACTTT
.	TRBV27	few	TRBJ2-7	CASSLGRFYEQYF	TGTGCCAGCAGTTTAGGCCGCTTCTACGAGCAGTACTTC
.	TRBV20-1	few	TRBJ2-5	CSARLILTSVTQETQYF	TGCAGTGCCAGACTTATCCTGACGTCTGTGACCCAAGAGACCCAGTACTTC
TRBD2	TRBV9	.	TRBJ2-3	CASSPGLAKGDTQYF	TGTGCCAGCAGCCCGGGACTAGCGAAAGGAGATACGCAGTATTTT
TRBD2	TRBV4-3	many	TRBJ2-7	CASSPFFTSGYSYEQYF	TGCGCCAGCAGCCCGTTTTTCACTAGCGGGTATTCCTACGAGCAGTACTTC
.	TRBV4-3	many	TRBJ2-1	CASSQGKFHNEQFF	TGCGCCAGCAGCCAAGGCAAGTTCCACAATGAGCAGTTCTTC
.	TRBV4-3	many	TRBJ2-2	CASSQEPRVTGELFF	TGCGCCAGCAGCCAAGAACCCCGAGTCACCGGGGAGCTGTTTTTT
TRBD1	TRBV19	.	TRBJ1-1	CASSISPTGVNTEAFF	TGTGCCAGTAGTATAAGTCCTACAGGGGTGAACACTGAAGCTTTCTTT
.	TRBV20-1	few	TRBJ2-7	CSARRGAGPYEQYF	TGCAGTGCTAGACGTGGGGCCGGGCCCTACGAGCAGTACTTC
.	TRBV4-3	many	TRBJ1-4	CASSQGDGFPATNEKLFF	TGCGCCAGCAGCCAAGGGGACGGTTTCCCGGCAACTAATGAAAAACTGTTTTTT
.	TRBV5-1	many	TRBJ2-1	CASSLAAGRSYNEQFF	TGCGCCAGCAGCTTGGCCGCTGGGCGCTCCTACAATGAGCAGTTCTTC
.	TRBV5-1	many	TRBJ2-5	CASKVRGQETQYF	TGCGCCAGCAAAGTACGGGGGCAAGAGACCCAGTACTTC
.	TRBV12-3/TRBV12-4	many	TRBJ1-6	CASRLTGGNSPLHF	TGTGCCAGCAGGCTGACAGGCGGAAATTCACCCCTCCACTTT
.	TRBV5-1	few	TRBJ2-1	CASSFVTGGGDNEQFF	TGCGCCAGCAGCTTCGTAACAGGGGGGGGGGACAATGAGCAGTTCTTC
TRBD2	TRBV27	many	TRBJ2-1	CASSPELAGNDNEQFF	TGTGCCAGCAGTCCGGAACTAGCGGGAAACGACAATGAGCAGTTCTTC
TRBD2	TRBV10-3	many	TRBJ2-7	CAISEGRIAGSYEQYF	TGTGCCATCAGTGAAGGGCGTATAGCGGGGTCCTACGAGCAGTACTTC
.	TRBV7-8	many	TRBJ2-3	CASSRTWFTDTQYF	TGTGCCAGCAGCCGGACCTGGTTCACAGATACGCAGTATTTT
TRBD1	TRBV29-1	few	TRBJ1-3	CSATGANSGNTIYF	TGCAGCGCTACAGGGGCCAACTCTGGAAACACCATATATTTT
.	TRBV12-3/TRBV12-4	many	TRBJ2-3	CASSLWGSGNTQYF	TGTGCCAGCAGCCTGTGGGGGAGTGGGAATACGCAGTATTTT
.	TRBV27	.	TRBJ2-5	CASSLTAGKTQYF	TGTGCCAGCAGTTTAACGGCCGGGAAGACCCAGTACTTC
TRBD1	TRBV5-1	many	TRBJ2-7	CASSWGQGGEQYF	TGCGCCAGCAGCTGGGGACAGGGAGGCGAGCAGTACTTC
.	TRBV5-1	many	TRBJ2-1	CASSLERADRNEQFF	TGCGCCAGCAGCTTGGAGAGGGCGGACCGCAATGAGCAGTTCTTC
.	TRBV7-9	many	TRBJ2-7	CASSGESHEQYF	TGTGCCAGCAGCGGGGAGAGCCACGAGCAGTACTTC
TRBD1	TRBV5-8	.	TRBJ2-1	CASRAGTVPQSGQFF	TGTGCCAGCAGAGCCGGGACAGTGCCCCAGTCGGGGCAGTTCTTC
TRBD2	TRBV7-9	many	TRBJ2-1	CASRVGLAGEVEQFF	TGTGCCAGCAGAGTAGGACTAGCGGGAGAAGTTGAGCAGTTCTTC
.	TRBV25-1	many	TRBJ2-7	CASTVGEEQYF	TGTGCCAGCACTGTAGGGGAAGAGCAGTACTTC
.	TRBV7-2	many	TRBJ2-2	CASSLFGSPNTGELFF	TGTGCCAGCAGCTTATTCGGATCTCCGAACACCGGGGAGCTGTTTTTT
TRBD1	TRBV29-1	.	TRBJ2-7	CSGSPGQGYEQYF	TGCAGCGGGTCTCCGGGACAGGGTTACGAGCAGTACTTC
TRBD2	TRBV4-2	many	TRBJ2-1	CASSQDLAGVNEQFF	TGTGCCAGCAGCCAAGATCTAGCGGGAGTGAATGAGCAGTTCTTC
TRBD2	TRBV7-2	.	TRBJ2-3	CASSWGLAGPTDTQYF	TGTGCCAGCAGCTGGGGACTAGCGGGTCCGACAGATACGCAGTATTTT
TRBD1	TRBV28	many	TRBJ2-7	CAIPGQGPYEQYF	TGTGCCATCCCGGGACAGGGACCCTACGAGCAGTACTTC
.	TRBV4-1	many	TRBJ2-7	CASSQVGRSYEQYF	TGCGCCAGCAGCCAAGTTGGCCGTTCCTACGAGCAGTACTTC
.	TRBV27	few	TRBJ2-3	CASSFSLSGVQYF	TGTGCCAGCAGTTTCTCCCTAAGCGGTGTGCAGTATTTT
.	TRBV7-2	many	TRBJ1-5	CASSLVSGIGQPQHF	TGTGCCAGCAGCTTAGTCTCCGGGATCGGGCAGCCCCAGCATTTT
TRBD2	TRBV5-5	many	TRBJ2-1	CASSLSSGSAYNEQFF	TGTGCCAGCAGCCTCTCTAGCGGGAGTGCCTACAATGAGCAGTTCTTC
TRBD1	TRBV7-7	many	TRBJ2-5	CASSSLLTGTETQYF	TGTGCTAGCAGCTCCCTGCTGACAGGGACGGAGACCCAGTACTTC
.	TRBV6-2/TRBV6-3	few	TRBJ1-5	CASNPPRAQPHQPQHF	TGTGCCAGCAACCCTCCGCGGGCCCAGCCACATCAGCCCCAGCATTTT
.	TRBV6-2/TRBV6-3	many	TRBJ1-1	CASSSADGRAFF	TGTGCCAGCAGTTCCGCGGACGGCAGGGCTTTCTTT
TRBD2	TRBV4-3	few	TRBJ2-1	CASSQDFPTSGPRYYEQFF	TGCGCCAGCAGCCAAGATTTTCCGACTAGCGGACCGCGGTACTATGAGCAGTTCTTC
.	TRBV5-1	many	TRBJ2-3	CASSPAQGVGVAQYF	TGCGCCAGCAGCCCGGCCCAGGGAGTAGGAGTAGCGCAGTATTTT
.	TRBV29-1	many	TRBJ2-1	CSVGSRPGSYNEQFF	TGCAGCGTTGGGAGTAGACCGGGCTCCTACAATGAGCAGTTCTTC
.	TRBV6-1	.	TRBJ2-1	CASSASGWNYNEQFF	TGTGCCAGCAGCGCCAGCGGGTGGAACTACAATGAGCAGTTCTTC
.	TRBV5-5	many	TRBJ2-7	CASRDLAYEQYF	TGTGCTTCCCGGGACTTGGCCTACGAGCAGTACTTC
.	TRBV28	many	TRBJ2-1	CASSDNRVWYNEQFF	TGTGCCAGCAGCGATAACAGGGTATGGTACAATGAGCAGTTCTTC
.	TRBV15	many	TRBJ1-1	CATSRYSPSRALSLAFF	TGTGCCACCAGCAGATACTCACCCTCCAGAGCCCTCTCCCTGGCTTTCTTT
TRBD1	TRBV18	many	TRBJ1-1	CASSQTGGELGAFF	TGTGCCAGCTCACAGACAGGGGGTGAGCTGGGGGCTTTCTTT
.	TRBV7-2	many	TRBJ2-3	CASSLGSNTDTQYF	TGTGCCAGCAGCTTAGGTTCAAACACAGATACGCAGTATTTT
.	TRBV5-1	many	TRBJ1-1	CASSLKIRDTEAFF	TGCGCCAGCAGCTTGAAAATAAGGGACACTGAAGCTTTCTTT
.	TRBV7-9	many	TRBJ1-2	CASSFIPEGDYGYTF	TGTGCCAGCAGCTTCATACCGGAGGGGGACTATGGCTACACCTTC
TRBD2	TRBV15	many	TRBJ2-7	CATRDFASGSTYEQYF	TGTGCCACCAGAGACTTCGCTAGCGGGAGTACCTACGAGCAGTACTTC
.	TRBV4-3	many	TRBJ2-3	CASSQEARSATDTQYF	TGCGCCAGCAGCCAAGAGGCGCGGAGCGCCACAGATACGCAGTATTTT